This T cell receptor beta chain was recorded in a study of cytomegalovirus exposure and HLA in healthy donors. General study results and limits: Many donors carried some public TCRs, although rarity characterized most TCR sequences. Later analysis associated a missense DCLRE1C variant with TCR beta V- and J-gene trimming.

Researchers ran the PCR with 60 Vbeta and 13 Jbeta primers. In the authors' workflow: Unique TCR beta chains numbered approximately 80 million in a later analysis, with around 12 million shared. Using immunoSEQ multiplex PCR, the repertoire was profiled, and TCRdb retains in-frame clones only, with some absent. V and J calls and clone size are as listed in that table; D and trimming were resolved from the DNA. The sample holds about 130,000 clones, around 73% seen once. Points on this clone: The antigen is unknown.

This CDR3 has 16 amino acids. With V trimmed by 0 bases and J by 8 bases, 8 bases remained unmatched. Per germline, CDR1 LGHNA and CDR2 YNFKEQ. The TCR sequence derives from a man in his thirties or forties in good health and CMV-seropositive. The chain employs TRBV4-2 and TRBJ2-4, with 9 bases identical to TRBD2. The sequencing input was PBMCs. This chain's CDR3 is CASSQDGPSGTDIQYF. CDR3 in DNA: TGTGCCAGCAGCCAAGATGGACCTAGCGGGACGGACATTCAGTACTTC.